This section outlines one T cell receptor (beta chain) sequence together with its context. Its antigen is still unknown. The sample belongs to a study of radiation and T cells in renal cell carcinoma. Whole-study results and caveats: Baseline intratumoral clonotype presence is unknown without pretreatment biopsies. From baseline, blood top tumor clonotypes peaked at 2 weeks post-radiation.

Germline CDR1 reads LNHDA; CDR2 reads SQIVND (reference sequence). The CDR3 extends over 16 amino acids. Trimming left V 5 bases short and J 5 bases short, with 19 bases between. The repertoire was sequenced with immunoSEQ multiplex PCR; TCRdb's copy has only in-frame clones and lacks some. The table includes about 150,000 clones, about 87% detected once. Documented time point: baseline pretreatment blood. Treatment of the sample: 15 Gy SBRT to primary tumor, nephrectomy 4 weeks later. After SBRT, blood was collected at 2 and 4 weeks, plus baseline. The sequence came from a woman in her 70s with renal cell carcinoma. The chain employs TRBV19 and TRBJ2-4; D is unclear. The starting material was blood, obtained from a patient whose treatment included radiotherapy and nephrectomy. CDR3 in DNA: TGTGCCAGTAGTCAGCCCCGTCGAATTGGAGAAAACATTCAGTACTTC. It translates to CASSQPRRIGENIQYF.